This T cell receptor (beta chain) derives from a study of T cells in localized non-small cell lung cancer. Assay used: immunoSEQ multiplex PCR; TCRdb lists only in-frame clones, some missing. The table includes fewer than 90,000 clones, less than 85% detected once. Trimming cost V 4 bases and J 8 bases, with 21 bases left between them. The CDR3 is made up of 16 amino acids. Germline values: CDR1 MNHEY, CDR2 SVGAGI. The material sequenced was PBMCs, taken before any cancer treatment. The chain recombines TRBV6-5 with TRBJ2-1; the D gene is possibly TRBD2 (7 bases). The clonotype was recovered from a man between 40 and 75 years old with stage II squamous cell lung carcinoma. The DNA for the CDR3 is TGTGCCAGCAGTTTCTCCGGGGGGCTCCTTGGCGATGAGCAGTTCTTC. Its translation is CASSFSGGLLGDEQFF.